Detailed here is one TCR beta chain. This clone was observed a few times. Its antigen is not yet known. No much larger clonotype is one base removed from it; base qualities were not supplied. The CDR3 numbers 16 residues from cysteine through phenylalanine. The only DNA kept is the CDR3, 48 bases in frame from the first base. Reading the germline V gene gives CDR1 MDHEN and CDR2 SYDVKM. Relative to germline, V is missing 6 bases and J is missing 9 bases, with 9 bases of the junction outside any gene match. The sample comes from a study of cytomegalovirus exposure and HLA in healthy donors listed by TCRdb under 2017. Regarding the complete study: An earlier analysis of approximately 590 of the donors reported more than 250 Gb of sequence data and around 110 million unique TCR beta sequences from about 200 million T cells. The study combined high-throughput TCR immunosequencing, statistical association of individual TCRs with disease status, and machine learning to predict cytomegalovirus infection status. HLA typing included class I and class II loci at four-digit resolution. The later analysis used no new phenotypic data to find candidate immune exposures, relying instead on TCR beta sequences and their occurrence across donors. The genetic ancestry cluster associated with self-reported Caucasian donors included about 84% of the roughly 400 genotyped donors. The T cell repertoires of 550 to 850 subjects were profiled by immunosequencing and related to cytomegalovirus serostatus. A later analysis re-analyzed previously published TCR beta repertoires from about 600 donors and added high-resolution HLA genotyping to study TCR occurrence patterns. About 320 gigabases of sequencing data and tens of millions of unique TCR sequences were included in an early release covering about 620 HLA-typed donors. The number of donors typed differed by locus, with about 629-630 for A, B, C, DRB1 and DQB1, roughly 520 for DQA1, 606 for DPA1, and 400 to 490 for DPB1. To decide whether each TCR beta V gene segment behaved as functional or pseudogenic, an earlier analysis of 587 of the donors relied on high-throughput TCR beta sequencing. Donor age, sex, ethnicity and CMV serostatus were compiled alongside the repertoire data. A later genetic analysis used genome-wide SNP genotypes for about 65% of the 666 donors, treating that subset as a discovery cohort. Roughly 5 DR-DQ haplotypes were treated as single units for association and clustering because of strong linkage in the cohort. Besides the first cohort of roughly 700 subjects, a separate validation cohort made up of 120 different subjects was used. Among some 410 genotyped donors of the cohort, an average of about 220,000 unique TCR beta nucleotide sequences was sequenced per donor, of which roughly 17% were non-productive. The study was designed to test whether signatures of past pathogen exposure could be identified by cataloging public T cell receptors. All discovery cohort repertoires had been generated using a single sequencing platform.

The library relied on the immunoSEQ multiplex PCR assay. The multiplex PCR relied on a mix of 60 forward primers for TCR Vbeta segments and 13 reverse primers for TCR Jbeta segments. Amplification of the CDR3 region of rearranged TCR beta genes was performed with a multiplex PCR assay on genomic DNA. Amplified TCR beta libraries were sequenced as 87-base-pair reads on the Illumina HiSeq System. The paper's data handling went like this. Across the roughly 600 repertoires, a later analysis counted 60 million to 90 million unique TCR beta chains, some 11 million of which were shared by at least two donors. Raw reads were error-corrected and collapsed into unique sequences with a nearest-neighbor algorithm that merged closely related sequences to remove PCR and sequencing errors. CDR3 sequences were aligned to IMGT reference sequences to assign V, D and J gene segments. Each retained sequence needed at least a six-nucleotide match to both a V gene segment and a J gene segment. Rearrangements were classified as productive when the CDR3 lacked stop codons and remained in frame with V and J, and all other rearrangements were classified as non-productive. CDR3 was defined by IMGT convention, running from the second conserved V-encoded cysteine to the conserved J-encoded phenylalanine. The earlier analysis of about 570 of the donors excluded any sequence lacking an unambiguous match to a single V gene segment. In an earlier analysis of approximately 560 of the donors, a V segment was called functional when productive rearrangements were above 56.7%, and segregating when the standard deviation between donors exceeded 5%. To diagnose cytomegalovirus status from the catalog of TCR beta chain sequences, a statistical classification framework was built. V and J gene assignment, in a later analysis, came from comparing TCR nucleotide sequences with IMGT/GENE-DB human TR gene sequences. The TCRdist pipeline was used in a later analysis to assign CDR3 sequences and most-parsimonious VDJ recombination scenarios. In a later analysis, each TCR beta chain was defined by its CDR3 amino acid sequence together with its V-gene family, and reads lacking a unique V-gene family were excluded. To address suspected cross-contamination and a sequencing artifact, a later analysis removed approximately 590 highly shared, low-generation-probability nucleotide sequences. For each public chain, a later analysis derived a clonal expansion index from normalized ranks of inferred template counts within each repertoire. In a later analysis, generation probabilities were computed using a VDJ recombination model fitted to out-of-frame rearrangements, and the results were checked against IGoR. Hypergeometric tests were used in a later analysis to score TCR-TCR, TCR-HLA and TCR-CMV co-occurrence, with a repertoire-size bias correction applied to the TCR pairs. In a later analysis, false discovery rates were estimated by permuting HLA or CMV assignments 20 times. In a later analysis, co-occurring TCRs were grouped with DBSCAN, and TCRdist sequence similarity was added when clustering was performed within HLA-allele-positive subsets. For co-occurrence clustering, repertoires with fewer than 30,000 or more than 120,000 public chains were excluded, along with a handful of repertoires with anomalous nucleotide sharing. In TCRdb, the immuneACCESS table is reduced to in-frame sequences with V and J assigned. These tables do not hold every clone; where another copy was compared, an unresolved V gene accounts for under half, and the others remain unexplained. The V and J calls and clone size come from that table; D and trimming were worked out from the DNA. Across this sample there are some 120,000 clones, with 82% seen only once. Roughly 10% of the sample rests with the top ten.

Overall study results and their limits: Because the 87-base-pair reads could not distinguish some IMGT-functional V segments, including TRBV6-2 and TRBV6-3, those segments were excluded. According to a later analysis, most CMV-associated TCR beta chains appeared to be HLA-restricted, and the HLA associations seemed to be driven largely by CMV exposure. In a later genetic analysis, fewer N-insertions in productive TCRs were reported among donors in an Asian-associated ancestry cluster than the roughly 700-donor mean. According to the authors, the approach could potentially be generalized to other disease states and immunological phenotypes. Compared with equally common non-associated chains, HLA-associated TCR beta chains in a later analysis were more clonally expanded and had lower generation probabilities. The presence/absence analyses assumed that sequencing depth was roughly uniform across donors, and that assumption may not be true. The only immune exposure information available for the cohort was CMV serostatus. In a later genetic analysis, a missense DCLRE1C variant was associated with V-gene and J-gene trimming of TCR beta chains, and the association was replicated in an independent cohort. HLA typing was unavailable for some donors at each locus, so association tests used only the typed subset. The sequencing pipeline was judged likely to have produced a cluster of highly shared sequence variants as a technical artifact. In the study, 164 TCR beta chains were listed as associated with cytomegalovirus. According to a later analysis, TCR association rates differed among HLA loci, with DRB1 alleles showing the most associated TCRs and HLA-C alleles showing the fewest. A later analysis associated 15,000 to 20,000 TCR beta sequences with specific HLA alleles at a false discovery rate of 0.05. According to a later analysis, parvovirus B19, influenza, CMV and Epstein-Barr virus appeared linked to several top co-occurrence clusters. In vitro tests confirmed that a few of the cytomegalovirus-associated TCR beta chains recognize cytomegalovirus antigens. In both the original and validation cohorts, the classifier was reported to diagnose cytomegalovirus status with high specificity and sensitivity. Most TCR sequences were observed very rarely across donors, whereas some public TCRs were present in many individuals. In an earlier analysis of 450 to 750 of the donors, most TCR beta V segments appeared in productive rearrangements about 87% or about 30% of the time, broadly matching IMGT annotations. A further reported finding was that TCR beta sequences accurately predicted the HLA-A and HLA-B alleles for most subjects in the first cohort. Because counts were too low, 15 to 20 rarely observed V segments, including chromosome 9 orphons, were left out of the earlier analysis of 500 to 650 of the donors. In this cohort, only TCR beta chains were sequenced, and detectable features were limited by the absence of alpha or paired-chain data. When HLA alleles, especially DR and DQ, strongly co-occurred, attributing TCR associations to individual alleles was difficult. Linkage disequilibrium might explain the correlated functional status among segregating V segments, but an unknown experimental factor could not be ruled out.

The cohort comprised some 730 healthy bone marrow donors. Cohort members were all nominally healthy when sampled, although unrecorded immune exposures were likely present. The donor tested CMV seropositive, placing the donor among the roughly 270 seropositive members of the cohort. Each donor provided a peripheral blood sample, and peripheral blood mononuclear cells were used for TCR beta sequencing. Genomic DNA extraction from the blood cell samples was performed with the Qiagen DNeasy Blood Extraction Kit. The receptor comes from a male donor in good health and CMV-seropositive. The sample comprised PBMCs. The rearrangement joined TRBV28 to TRBJ2-1; TRBD2 agrees with 15 junctional bases. The DNA sequence is given as TGTGCCAGCAGCCGCGGGACTAGCGGGGGGCGGAGTGAGCAGTTCTTC. Protein translation: CASSRGTSGGRSEQFF.